The clone carrying this T cell receptor beta chain counts as medium-sized. The memory fraction was CD4+CD45RO+CD25- cells. TCRdb reanalysed the 5' RACE reads using MiXCR and keeps one entry per CDR3 protein. Of about 32,000 distinct CDR3 sequences in the sample, approximately 25% were seen once. V was shortened by 4 bases and J by 4 bases, with 16 bases between the two germline ends. The CDR3 has 15 amino acids. Germline CDR1 is MNHNS and CDR2 is SASEGT. The J gene is TRBJ2-5, the V gene TRBV6-1, with TRBD1 as a possible D gene (6 bases). This receptor was identified in a female donor with breast cancer. Source material: memory CD4+ T cells sorted from blood. The subset was: memory CD4+ T cells, CD4+CD45RO+CD25-. The CDR3 is CASSARDNRAETQYF. The CDR3 DNA reads as TGTGCCAGCAGTGCCCGGGATAACAGGGCAGAGACCCAGTACTTC.